This T cell receptor beta chain was recovered during a study of T cells after yellow fever vaccination. Points from the study as a whole: There was a possibility that FACS-sorted repertoires contained abundant clonotypes contaminating from the bulk population. CD4 and CD8 compartments shared a small share of clonotypes.

This clonotype was recorded a few times. The antigen is not known. Each CDR3 protein gets one entry after TCRdb re-called the 5' RACE reads with MiXCR. This sample has some 600,000 distinct CDR3 sequences; roughly an eighth occur once, and the top ten carry 14% to 15%. CDR3 length equals 15 residues. The ends lost 4 bases at V and 6 bases at J; junction bases unmatched: 6. This material consisted of PBMCs, taken on the day of the yellow fever booster vaccination. This sequence was found in a man aged 25-45 years who received the YFV17D yellow fever vaccine. The gene calls are TRBV12-3 or TRBV12-4 and TRBJ2-2, with TRBD2 matching 9 bases. The CDR3 region is CASSSQRLAAGELFF. The CDR3 DNA reads as TGTGCCAGCAGTTCCCAACGACTAGCGGCCGGGGAGCTGTTTTTT.